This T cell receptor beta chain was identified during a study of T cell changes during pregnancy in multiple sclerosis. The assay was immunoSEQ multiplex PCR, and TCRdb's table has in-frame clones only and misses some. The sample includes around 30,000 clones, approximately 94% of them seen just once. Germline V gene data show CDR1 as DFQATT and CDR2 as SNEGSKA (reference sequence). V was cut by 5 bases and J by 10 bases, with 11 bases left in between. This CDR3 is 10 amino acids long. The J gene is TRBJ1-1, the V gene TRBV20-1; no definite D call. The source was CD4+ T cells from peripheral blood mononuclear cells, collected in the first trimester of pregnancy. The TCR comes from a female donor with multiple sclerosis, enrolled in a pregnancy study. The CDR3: CSASNSGAFF. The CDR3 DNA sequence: TGCAGTGCTTCGAACAGCGGAGCTTTCTTT.